A selection of T cell receptor beta chains follows, all from one sample in a study of T cells in Graves' hyperthyroidism and ophthalmopathy. TCRdb re-derived calls from the multiplex PCR reads in MiXCR, one entry per CDR3 protein. The sample records over 250,000 distinct CDR3 sequences, about 18% being singletons. The sequencing sample was made of blood. These receptors were collected from a woman between 55 and 75 years old with Graves' ophthalmopathy. Each CDR3 is given with its conserved first and last residue. The order of the fields is CDR3 protein, CDR3 DNA, J gene, D gene, V gene, clone size. A D gene is named only where the DNA matches it firmly. Expanded clones are given a class, and other clones once, few, many or no size at all.

CDR3 protein: CAISVGGGEETQYF
CDR3 DNA: TGTGCCATCAGTGTGGGAGGGGGAGAAGAGACCCAGTACTTC
J gene: TRBJ2-5
D gene: -
V gene: TRBV10-3
clone size: -

CDR3 protein: CAWSPRGEANTEAFF
CDR3 DNA: TGTGCCTGGAGTCCCCGCGGGGAAGCGAACACTGAAGCTTTCTTT
J gene: TRBJ1-1
D gene: -
V gene: TRBV30
clone size: many

CDR3 protein: CASRESGNQPQHF
CDR3 DNA: TGTGCCAGTAGGGAGAGTGGCAATCAGCCCCAGCATTTT
J gene: TRBJ1-5
D gene: -
V gene: TRBV19
clone size: few

CDR3 protein: CASSPGQGYNQPQHF
CDR3 DNA: TGTGCCAGCAGCCCGGGACAGGGGTACAATCAGCCCCAGCATTTT
J gene: TRBJ1-5
D gene: TRBD1
V gene: TRBV4-2
clone size: -

CDR3 protein: CASTTGLWETQYF
CDR3 DNA: TGTGCCAGCACCACGGGACTATGGGAGACCCAGTACTTC
J gene: TRBJ2-5
D gene: TRBD2
V gene: TRBV6-2/TRBV6-3
clone size: once

CDR3 protein: CASSPRRSSYEQYF
CDR3 DNA: TGTGCCAGCTCACCACGCAGGAGCTCCTACGAGCAGTACTTC
J gene: TRBJ2-7
D gene: -
V gene: TRBV18
clone size: many

CDR3 protein: CASSVGGGHLNEQYF
CDR3 DNA: TGTGCCAGCAGCGTAGGGGGAGGCCATCTAAACGAGCAGTACTTC
J gene: TRBJ2-7
D gene: -
V gene: TRBV9
clone size: -

CDR3 protein: CASSQQGRGNEKLFF
CDR3 DNA: TGCGCCAGCAGCCAACAAGGCAGGGGAAATGAAAAACTGTTTTTT
J gene: TRBJ1-4
D gene: -
V gene: TRBV4-1
clone size: many

CDR3 protein: CASSRLVNTGELFF
CDR3 DNA: TGTGCCAGCAGCCGACTAGTGAACACCGGGGAGCTGTTTTTT
J gene: TRBJ2-2
D gene: -
V gene: TRBV7-3
clone size: few

CDR3 protein: CASRQGREAFF
CDR3 DNA: TGTGCCAGCAGACAGGGTAGGGAAGCTTTCTTT
J gene: TRBJ1-1
D gene: -
V gene: TRBV25-1
clone size: many

CDR3 protein: CASSFGGRRGNSNQPQHF
CDR3 DNA: TGTGCCAGCAGCTTTGGGGGCCGCCGGGGGAATAGCAATCAGCCCCAGCATTTT
J gene: TRBJ1-5
D gene: -
V gene: TRBV5-8
clone size: few

CDR3 protein: CASSQSKSNEQFF
CDR3 DNA: TGTGCCAGCAGCCAGTCGAAGAGCAATGAGCAGTTCTTC
J gene: TRBJ2-1
D gene: -
V gene: TRBV14
clone size: -

CDR3 protein: CASSLVGTGERGKQYF
CDR3 DNA: TGTGCCAGCAGCTTAGTAGGGACAGGGGAGCGGGGGAAGCAGTACTTC
J gene: TRBJ2-7
D gene: TRBD1
V gene: TRBV7-6
clone size: -

CDR3 protein: CSARRGASYETQYF
CDR3 DNA: TGCAGTGCTAGAAGGGGGGCGTCATATGAGACCCAGTACTTC
J gene: TRBJ2-5
D gene: -
V gene: TRBV20-1
clone size: many

CDR3 protein: CASSPTGAKGQPQHF
CDR3 DNA: TGTGCCAGCAGCCCTACAGGGGCGAAGGGTCAGCCCCAGCATTTT
J gene: TRBJ1-5
D gene: TRBD1
V gene: TRBV6-2/TRBV6-3
clone size: -

CDR3 protein: CASSQDLADPYEQYF
CDR3 DNA: TGCGCCAGCAGCCAAGATTTAGCGGACCCCTACGAGCAGTACTTC
J gene: TRBJ2-7
D gene: -
V gene: TRBV4-3
clone size: -

CDR3 protein: CASRLVPDTQYF
CDR3 DNA: TGTGCCAGCAGACTAGTTCCAGATACGCAGTATTTT
J gene: TRBJ2-3
D gene: -
V gene: TRBV28
clone size: many

CDR3 protein: CASSLTYGTRETQYF
CDR3 DNA: TGTGCCAGCAGCCTAACGTACGGGACCCGGGAGACCCAGTACTTC
J gene: TRBJ2-5
D gene: -
V gene: TRBV7-2
clone size: many

CDR3 protein: CAIQGAVLRTVVQYF
CDR3 DNA: TGCGCCATCCAGGGGGCGGTTCTCAGAACCGTAGTTCAGTACTTC
J gene: TRBJ2-4
D gene: TRBD1
V gene: TRBV5-1
clone size: few

CDR3 protein: CASSLSPSRQGNTEAFF
CDR3 DNA: TGCGCCAGCAGCTTAAGCCCATCCCGACAGGGCAACACTGAAGCTTTCTTT
J gene: TRBJ1-1
D gene: TRBD1
V gene: TRBV5-1
clone size: -

CDR3 protein: CASSFRTAGVITDTQYF
CDR3 DNA: TGTGCCAGCAGTTTTAGGACGGCGGGAGTCATCACAGATACGCAGTATTTT
J gene: TRBJ2-3
D gene: TRBD2
V gene: TRBV6-1
clone size: few

CDR3 protein: CASSSDPLGGGPETQYF
CDR3 DNA: TGCGCCAGCAGCTCTGACCCTCTCGGAGGTGGCCCTGAGACCCAGTACTTC
J gene: TRBJ2-5
D gene: -
V gene: TRBV5-1
clone size: -

CDR3 protein: CSVVMPYGYTF
CDR3 DNA: TGCAGCGTTGTAATGCCCTATGGCTACACCTTC
J gene: TRBJ1-2
D gene: -
V gene: TRBV29-1
clone size: many